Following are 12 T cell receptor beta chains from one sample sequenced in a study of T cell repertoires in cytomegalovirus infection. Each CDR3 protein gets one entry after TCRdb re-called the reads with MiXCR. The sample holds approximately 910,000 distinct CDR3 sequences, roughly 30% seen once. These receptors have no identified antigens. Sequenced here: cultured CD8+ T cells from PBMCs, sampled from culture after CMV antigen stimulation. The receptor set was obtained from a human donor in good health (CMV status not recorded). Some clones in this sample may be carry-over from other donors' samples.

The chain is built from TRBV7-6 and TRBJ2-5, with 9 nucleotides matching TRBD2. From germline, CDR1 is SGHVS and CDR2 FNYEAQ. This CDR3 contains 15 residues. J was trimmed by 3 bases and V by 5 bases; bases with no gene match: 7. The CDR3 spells CASSGRGGEEETQYF. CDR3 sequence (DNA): TGTGCCAGCAGCGGACGCGGGGGGGAGGAAGAGACCCAGTACTTC. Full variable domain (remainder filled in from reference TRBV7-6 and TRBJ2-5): GAGVSQSPRYKVTKRGQDVALRCDPISGHVSLYWYRQALGQGPEFLTYFNYEAQQDKSGLPNDRFSAERPEGSISTLTIQRTEQRDSAMYRCASSGRGGEEETQYFGPGTRLLVL.

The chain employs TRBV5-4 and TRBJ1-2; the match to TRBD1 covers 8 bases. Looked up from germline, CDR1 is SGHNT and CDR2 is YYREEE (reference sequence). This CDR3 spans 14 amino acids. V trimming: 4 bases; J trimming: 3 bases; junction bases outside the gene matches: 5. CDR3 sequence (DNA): TGTGCCAGCAGCCCGGACAGGGCGGACTATGGCTACACCTTC. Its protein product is CASSPDRADYGYTF.

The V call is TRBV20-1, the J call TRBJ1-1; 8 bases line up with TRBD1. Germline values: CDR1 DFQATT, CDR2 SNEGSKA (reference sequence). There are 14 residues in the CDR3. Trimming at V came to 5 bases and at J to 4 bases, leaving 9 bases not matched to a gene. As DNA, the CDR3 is TGCAGTGCTGCCGACAGGGGTGATGGCACTGAAGCTTTCTTT. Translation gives CSAADRGDGTEAFF.

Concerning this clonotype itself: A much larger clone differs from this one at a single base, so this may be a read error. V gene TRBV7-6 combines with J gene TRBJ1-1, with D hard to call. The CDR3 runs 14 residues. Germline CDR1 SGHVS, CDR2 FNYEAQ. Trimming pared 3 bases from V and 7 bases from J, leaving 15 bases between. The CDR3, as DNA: TGTGCCAGCAGCTTCCGTAGCGGGAGAAATGAAGCTTTCTTT. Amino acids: CASSFRSGRNEAFF.

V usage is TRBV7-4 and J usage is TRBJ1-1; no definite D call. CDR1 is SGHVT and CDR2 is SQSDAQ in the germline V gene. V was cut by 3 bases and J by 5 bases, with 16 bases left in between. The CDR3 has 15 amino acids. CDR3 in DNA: TGTGCCAGCAGCTTTCCAACACAAGGTTTGACTGAAGCTTTCTTT. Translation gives CASSFPTQGLTEAFF.

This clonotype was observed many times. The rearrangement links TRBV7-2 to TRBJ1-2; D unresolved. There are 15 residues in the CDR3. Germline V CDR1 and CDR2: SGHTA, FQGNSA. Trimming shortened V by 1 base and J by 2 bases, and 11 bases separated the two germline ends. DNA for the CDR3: TGTGCCAGCAGCTTAGAGTCCCCAGACAACTATGGCTACACCTTC. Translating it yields CASSLESPDNYGYTF. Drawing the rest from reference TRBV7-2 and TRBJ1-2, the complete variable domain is GAGVSQSPSNKVTEKGKDVELRCDPISGHTALYWYRQSLGQGLEFLIYFQGNSAPDKSGLPSDRFSAERTGGSVSTLTIQRTQQEDSAVYLCASSLESPDNYGYTFGSGTRLTVV.

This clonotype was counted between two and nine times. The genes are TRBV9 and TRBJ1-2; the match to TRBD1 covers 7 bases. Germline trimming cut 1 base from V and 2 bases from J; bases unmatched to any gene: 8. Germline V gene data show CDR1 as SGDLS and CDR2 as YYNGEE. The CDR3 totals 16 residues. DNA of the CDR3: TGTGCCAGCAGCGTAAACCGACAGGGTAGAAACTATGGCTACACCTTC. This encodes CASSVNRQGRNYGYTF.

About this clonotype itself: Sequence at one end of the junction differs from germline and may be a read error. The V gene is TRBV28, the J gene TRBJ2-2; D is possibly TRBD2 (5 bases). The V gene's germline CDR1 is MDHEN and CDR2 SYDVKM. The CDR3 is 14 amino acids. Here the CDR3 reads CASSLMGSTRELFF. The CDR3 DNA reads TGTGCCAGCAGTTTAATGGGGAGCACCAGGGAGCTGTTTTTT.

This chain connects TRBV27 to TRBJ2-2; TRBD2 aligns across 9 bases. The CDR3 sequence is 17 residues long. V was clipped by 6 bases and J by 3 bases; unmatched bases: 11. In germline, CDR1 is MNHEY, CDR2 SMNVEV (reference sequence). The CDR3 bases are TGTGCCAGCAGGGAAGAGCGGGGGGCCCCATACACCGGGGAGCTGTTTTTT. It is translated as CASREERGAPYTGELFF.

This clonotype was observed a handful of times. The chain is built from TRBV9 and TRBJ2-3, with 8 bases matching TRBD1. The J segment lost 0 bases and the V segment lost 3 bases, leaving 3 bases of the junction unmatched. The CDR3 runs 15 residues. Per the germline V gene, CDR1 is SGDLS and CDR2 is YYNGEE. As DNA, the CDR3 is TGTGCCAGCAGCGCCCAGGGGGCTAGCACAGATACGCAGTATTTT. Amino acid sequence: CASSAQGASTDTQYF.

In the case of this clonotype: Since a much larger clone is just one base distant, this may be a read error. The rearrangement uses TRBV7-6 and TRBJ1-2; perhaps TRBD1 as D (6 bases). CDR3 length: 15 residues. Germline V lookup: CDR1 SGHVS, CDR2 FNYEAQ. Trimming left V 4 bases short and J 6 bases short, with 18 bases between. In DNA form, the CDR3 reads TGTGCCAGCAGCTCCACGTGTGACAGGAGGGATGGCTACACCTTC. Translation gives CASSSTCDRRDGYTF.

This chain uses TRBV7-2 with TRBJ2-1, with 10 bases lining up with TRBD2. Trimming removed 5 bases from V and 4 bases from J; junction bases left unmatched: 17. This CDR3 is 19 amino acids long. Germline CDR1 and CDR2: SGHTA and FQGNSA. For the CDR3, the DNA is TGTGCCAGCAGCAGACGAGGGGGGGAGCGGGGGGGGGTTTACAATGAGCAGTTCTTC. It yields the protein CASSRRGGERGGVYNEQFF. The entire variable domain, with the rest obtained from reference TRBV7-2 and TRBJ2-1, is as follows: GAGVSQSPSNKVTEKGKDVELRCDPISGHTALYWYRQSLGQGLEFLIYFQGNSAPDKSGLPSDRFSAERTGGSVSTLTIQRTQQEDSAVYLCASSRRGGERGGVYNEQFFGPGTRLTVL.